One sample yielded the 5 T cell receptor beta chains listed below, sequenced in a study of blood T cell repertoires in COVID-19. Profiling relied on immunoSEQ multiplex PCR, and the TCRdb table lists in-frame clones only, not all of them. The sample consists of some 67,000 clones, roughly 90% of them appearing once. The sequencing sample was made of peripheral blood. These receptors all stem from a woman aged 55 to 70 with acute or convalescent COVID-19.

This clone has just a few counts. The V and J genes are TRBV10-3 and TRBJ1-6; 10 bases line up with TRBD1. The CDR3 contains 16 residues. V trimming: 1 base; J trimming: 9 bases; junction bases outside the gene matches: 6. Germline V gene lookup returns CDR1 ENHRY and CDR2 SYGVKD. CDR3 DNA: TGTGCCATCAGTGAGTACTCCGGGACAGGGGCTTCACCCCTCCACTTT. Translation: CAISEYSGTGASPLHF.

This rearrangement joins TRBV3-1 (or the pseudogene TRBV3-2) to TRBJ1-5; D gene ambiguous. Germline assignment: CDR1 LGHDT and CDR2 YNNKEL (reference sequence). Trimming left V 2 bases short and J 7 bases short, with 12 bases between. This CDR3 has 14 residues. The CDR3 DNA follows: TGTGCCAGCAGCCAACCAGGTGGTCGGCAGCCCCAGCATTTT. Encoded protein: CASSQPGGRQPQHF.

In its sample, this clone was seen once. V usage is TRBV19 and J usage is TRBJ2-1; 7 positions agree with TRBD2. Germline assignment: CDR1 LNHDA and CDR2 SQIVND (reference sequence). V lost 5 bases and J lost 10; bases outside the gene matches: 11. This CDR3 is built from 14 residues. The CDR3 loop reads CASSPRTSRDEQFF. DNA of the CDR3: TGTGCCAGTAGTCCGAGGACTAGTCGGGACGAGCAGTTCTTC.

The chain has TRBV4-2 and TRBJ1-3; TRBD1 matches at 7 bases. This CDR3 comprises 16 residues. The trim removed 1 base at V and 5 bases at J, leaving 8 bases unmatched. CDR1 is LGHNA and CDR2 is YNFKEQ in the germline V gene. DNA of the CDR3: TGTGCCAGCAGCCAAGCTGTAGGGGGCCTTAGAAACACCATATATTTT. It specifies CASSQAVGGLRNTIYF.

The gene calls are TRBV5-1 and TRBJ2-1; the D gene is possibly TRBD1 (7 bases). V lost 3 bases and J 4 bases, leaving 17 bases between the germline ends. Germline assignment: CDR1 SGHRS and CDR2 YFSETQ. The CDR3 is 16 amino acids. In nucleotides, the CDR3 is TGCGCCAGCAGCTCGGGGGTGGCAGGGGGTTACAATGAGCAGTTCTTC. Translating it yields CASSSGVAGGYNEQFF.